The 32 T cell receptor beta chains reported below all come from one sample, sequenced in a study of early T cells in non-severe SARS-CoV-2 infection. From the 5' RACE reads, TCRdb called clonotypes with MiXCR, one entry per CDR3 protein. This sample carries tens of thousands of distinct CDR3 sequences, about 5.5% of them seen once, and the ten largest clones take 9.5% to 14%. The sample consisted of whole blood. These receptor sequences come from an adult who was a healthcare worker with PCR-confirmed SARS-CoV-2 infection or an uninfected control (not recorded which).

This clonotype was seen ten or more times. The chain employs TRBV20-1 and TRBJ2-3; 9 positions agree with TRBD2. V dropped 5 bases and J dropped 0; count of bases not matched to a gene: 3. The germline V gene encodes CDR1 DFQATT and CDR2 SNEGSKA (reference sequence). The CDR3 covers 14 residues. The CDR3 region is CSAGRGGSTDTQYF. CDR3 bases: TGCAGTGCTGGGCGGGGGGGAAGCACAGATACGCAGTATTTT.

This clonotype was detected many times. The chain combines TRBV6-1 with TRBJ1-5; TRBD1 matches at 8 bases. The CDR3 covers 16 residues. The J segment lost 2 bases and the V segment lost 4 bases, leaving 7 bases of the junction unmatched. CDR1 and CDR2 from the germline V gene are MNHNS and SASEGT. CDR3: CASSVGTGGRNQPQHF. The CDR3 nucleotides read TGTGCCAGCAGTGTTGGGACAGGCGGCCGCAATCAGCCCCAGCATTTT.

The chain has TRBV7-2 and TRBJ1-1; D is undetermined. Germline V CDR1 and CDR2: SGHTA, FQGNSA. V lost 3 bases to trimming and J lost 1 base, with 6 bases between them. The CDR3 is 13 residues long. The CDR3 region has the DNA TGTGCCAGCAGCTTCCGCCAGAACACTGAAGCTTTCTTT. This gives the protein CASSFRQNTEAFF.

The table lists this clonotype with a few counts. The chain combines TRBV7-2 with TRBJ2-3; 15 positions agree with TRBD2. Germline V gene data show CDR1 as SGHTA and CDR2 as FQGNSA. The V gene end was trimmed by 5 bases and the J gene end by 3 bases; junction bases not matched to a gene: 9. The CDR3 totals 18 residues. This CDR3 reads CASSPGLAGGSITDTQYF. The CDR3 DNA sequence: TGTGCCAGCAGCCCGGGACTAGCGGGAGGTTCCATAACAGATACGCAGTATTTT.

This clonotype was observed a few times. The rearrangement links TRBV29-1 to TRBJ2-2, with D tentatively TRBD1 (6 bases). V lost 7 bases, J lost 2 bases, and 11 bases lay in between. From germline, CDR1 is SQVTM and CDR2 ANQGSEA. This CDR3 has 13 amino acids. The chain's CDR3 is CSARTVNTGELFF. Here the CDR3 DNA reads TGCAGCGCCCGGACAGTAAACACCGGGGAGCTGTTTTTT.

To note about this clonotype: The junction does not match germline at one end; this may be a read error. The J gene is TRBJ1-1, the V gene TRBV18, with D possibly matching TRBD1 (5 bases). The V gene's germline CDR1 is KGHSH and CDR2 LQKENI. The CDR3 runs to 15 residues. CDR3 residues: CVSSPGRDPNTEAFF. CDR3 sequence (DNA): TGTGTCAGCTCACCAGGAAGGGACCCGAACACTGAAGCTTTCTTT.

This clonotype was detected only a few times. Its ends do not fully match the called genes, so a read error is possible. This rearrangement joins TRBV28 to TRBJ1-1; a possible D gene is TRBD1 (6 bases). Germline CDR1 reads MDHEN; CDR2 reads SYDVKM. The CDR3 consists of 13 residues. The CDR3 region is CASKTFRDTEAFF. The CDR3 DNA reads as TGTGCCAGCAAAACCTTCCGGGACACTGAAGCTTTTTTT. Full variable domain (outside the CDR3, taken from reference TRBV28 and TRBJ1-1): DVKVTQSSRYLVKRTGEKVFLECVQDMDHENMFWYRQDPGLGLRLIYFSYDVKMKEKGDIPEGYSVSREKKERFSLILESASTNQTSMYLCASKTFRDTEAFFGQGTRLTVV.

This clonotype turned up a few times. The J gene is TRBJ2-1, the V gene TRBV10-3; tentatively, D is TRBD2 (5 bases). Per the germline V gene, CDR1 is ENHRY and CDR2 is SYGVKD. V shed 2 bases and J shed 1 base, with 9 bases lying between them. This CDR3 is built from 15 residues. The CDR3 region is CAISEPSRSYNEQFF. In nucleotides, the CDR3 is TGTGCCATCAGTGAGCCTAGCAGGTCCTACAATGAGCAGTTCTTC.

This clonotype was counted ten times or more. V usage is TRBV20-1 and J usage is TRBJ2-5, with a tentative D call TRBD2 (6 bases). Germline lookup yields CDR1 DFQATT and CDR2 SNEGSKA (reference sequence). V was clipped by 5 bases and J by 5 bases, with 15 bases between them. CDR3 size: 13 residues. CDR3 DNA: TGCAGTGCTCCAGACCGAGGAGGGGAGACCCAGTACTTC. Its protein is CSAPDRGGETQYF.

This clonotype was recorded many times. This rearrangement joins TRBV12-3 or TRBV12-4 to TRBJ2-7; 8 bases match TRBD2. The V segment lost 3 bases and the J segment 0 bases; nucleotides outside the gene matches: 7. This CDR3 contains 16 residues. In DNA, the CDR3 is TGTGCCAGCAGTTTTAATCGGGGGGGCTACTCCTACGAGCAGTACTTC. Translation gives CASSFNRGGYSYEQYF.

Ten or more counts support this clonotype. The chain employs TRBV28 and TRBJ2-7, with a possible D match to TRBD2 (5 bases). CDR3 length equals 13 residues. Trimming pared 6 bases from V and 8 bases from J, leaving 17 bases between. Germline V gives CDR1 MDHEN, CDR2 SYDVKM. The CDR3 reads CASRAPLEGQQYF. DNA of the CDR3: TGTGCCAGCAGAGCTCCGCTAGAGGGTCAGCAGTACTTC.

CDR3 nucleotide sequence: TGTGCCAGTAGAAGCGGACCACAAAGGGCGCAGTATTTT. Encoded protein: CASRSGPQRAQYF. The rearrangement links TRBV19 to TRBJ2-3, with D maybe TRBD2 (5 bases). Germline values: CDR1 LNHDA, CDR2 SQIVND (reference sequence). The CDR3 has 13 residues. V gave up 6 bases and J gave up 10 bases, with 17 bases separating them.

This clonotype has a count of ten or more. The gene calls are TRBV9 and TRBJ2-1; 7 bases match TRBD1. Germline-derived CDR1 and CDR2 are SGDLS and YYNGEE. The CDR3 has 18 amino acids. V shed 0 bases, J shed 9 bases, and the junction held 18 bases outside the gene matches. CDR3 protein: CASSVGTLGWQGVIEQFF. The CDR3 nucleotides are TGTGCCAGCAGCGTAGGAACCTTAGGGTGGCAGGGGGTTATTGAGCAGTTCTTC. Using reference TRBV9 and TRBJ2-1 for the parts outside the CDR3, the full variable domain is DSGVTQTPKHLITATGQRVTLRCSPRSGDLSVYWYQQSLDQGLQFLIQYYNGEERAKGNILERFSAQQFPDLHSELNLSSLELGDSALYFCASSVGTLGWQGVIEQFFGPGTRLTVL.

The table lists this clonotype with many counts. V is TRBV5-1 and J is TRBJ1-3; D gene ambiguous. Trimming stripped 6 bases from V and 0 bases from J, with 7 bases between. CDR3 length: 13 amino acids. Germline CDR1 SGHRS, CDR2 YFSETQ. The CDR3 sequence is CASKADSGNTIYF. Written as DNA, the CDR3 is TGCGCCAGCAAGGCAGACTCTGGAAACACCATATATTTT.

Only a few counts were recorded for this clonotype. The chain employs TRBV7-6 and TRBJ2-5; D is possibly TRBD1 or TRBD2 (5 bases each). The CDR3 runs 14 residues. With 5 bases removed from V and 3 bases from J, the gap between germline ends came to 13 bases. The germline gives CDR1 SGHVS, CDR2 FNYEAQ. The CDR3 loop is CASSAPGAKETQYF. The CDR3 nucleotides read TGTGCCAGCAGCGCCCCCGGGGCGAAAGAGACCCAGTACTTC.

This clonotype was seen many times. V gene TRBV5-1 combines with J gene TRBJ1-5; maybe TRBD1 (5 bases). V shed 1 base and J shed 4 bases, with 9 bases lying between them. The CDR3 has 14 amino acids. CDR1 and CDR2 from the germline V gene are SGHRS and YFSETQ. The CDR3 is CASSLCQGNQPQHF. In DNA, the CDR3 is TGCGCCAGCAGCTTGTGTCAGGGAAATCAGCCCCAGCATTTT. Full variable domain (missing parts from reference TRBV5-1 and TRBJ1-5): KAGVTQTPRYLIKTRGQQVTLSCSPISGHRSVSWYQQTPGQGLQFLFEYFSETQRNKGNFPGRFSGRQFSNSRSEMNVSTLELGDSALYLCASSLCQGNQPQHFGDGTRLSIL.

This clonotype has a count of ten or more. The chain employs TRBV30 and TRBJ2-7; D uncertain. V dropped 2 bases and J dropped 2 bases, with 7 bases sitting between them. The V gene's germline CDR1 is GTSNPN and CDR2 SVGIG (reference sequence). CDR3 size: 12 residues. Written as DNA, the CDR3 is TGTGCCTGGAGTAGGCTGCCCTACGAGCAGTACTTC. Its translation is CAWSRLPYEQYF.

This clonotype was recorded many times. The V gene is TRBV27, the J gene TRBJ2-1; TRBD1 matches 7 bases. Germline V gene sequence: CDR1 MNHEY, CDR2 SMNVEV (reference sequence). The CDR3 length is 16 residues. V shed 0 bases, J shed 2 bases, and the junction held 4 bases outside the gene matches. CDR3 sequence reads: CASSLSTGVTYNEQFF. Here the CDR3 DNA reads TGTGCCAGCAGTTTATCTACAGGGGTCACCTACAATGAGCAGTTCTTC.

This clonotype was counted ten times or more. V is TRBV18 and J is TRBJ1-3, with D unclear. The CDR3 has 14 amino acids. Germline assignment: CDR1 KGHSH and CDR2 LQKENI. Trimming cost V 3 bases and J 0 bases, with 6 bases left between them. CDR3 DNA sequence: TGTGCCAGCTCACCGACACGCTCTGGAAACACCATATATTTT. Its translation is CASSPTRSGNTIYF.

V usage is TRBV9 and J usage is TRBJ2-7; 10 bases are shared with TRBD1. The V gene end was trimmed by 7 bases and the J gene end by 2 bases; junction bases not matched to a gene: 0. This CDR3 has 12 residues. Per germline, CDR1 SGDLS and CDR2 YYNGEE. DNA for the CDR3: TGTGCCAGCGGGACAGGGGCCTACGAGCAGTACTTC. Its translation is CASGTGAYEQYF.

This clonotype was detected ten times or more. The chain joins TRBV7-2 to TRBJ1-4, with D possibly TRBD1 on 5 matching bases. CDR3 length equals 13 residues. Trimming took 5 bases from V and 7 from J, leaving 11 bases between them. Germline V gene sequence: CDR1 SGHTA, CDR2 FQGNSA. As DNA, the CDR3 is TGTGCCAGCAGCCGGGGCCGGGGTGAAAAACTGTTTTTT. Translating it yields CASSRGRGEKLFF.

This clonotype has more than one count but fewer than ten. This chain joins TRBV6-5 and TRBJ2-3; 7 bases are a match to TRBD2. Germline values: CDR1 MNHEY, CDR2 SVGAGI. There are 14 residues in the CDR3. The junction had 3 bases not matched to a gene; V was cut back by 4 bases and J by 2 bases. The CDR3 DNA is TGTGCCAGCAGTTGGGGGGGACCCACAGATACGCAGTATTTT. Its translation: CASSWGGPTDTQYF.

This clonotype was seen many times. This chain links TRBV9 with TRBJ1-2; the D is unclear. From germline, CDR1 is SGDLS and CDR2 YYNGEE. The CDR3 consists of 12 residues. The V gene lost 2 bases and the J gene lost 4 bases, with 6 bases spanning the gap. CDR3 DNA sequence: TGTGCCAGCAGCGTCCAGGCCTATGGCTACACCTTC. It specifies CASSVQAYGYTF.

Ten or more counts support this clonotype. The V call is TRBV7-2, the J call TRBJ1-1, with no clear D. The V end lost 5 bases, the J end lost 0 bases, and 13 bases lay between the germline ends. The CDR3 consists of 15 residues. Germline values: CDR1 SGHTA, CDR2 FQGNSA. The CDR3 is CASSPQTLMNTEAFF. CDR3 coding DNA: TGTGCCAGCAGCCCACAGACACTTATGAACACTGAAGCTTTCTTT. Full variable domain (rest looked up from reference TRBV7-2 and TRBJ1-1): GAGVSQSPSNKVTEKGKDVELRCDPISGHTALYWYRQSLGQGLEFLIYFQGNSAPDKSGLPSDRFSAERTGGSVSTLTIQRTQQEDSAVYLCASSPQTLMNTEAFFGQGTRLTVV.

This clonotype was observed a handful of times. The chain couples TRBV19 to TRBJ2-1; possibly TRBD1 or TRBD2 for D (5 bases each). Trimming left V 8 bases short and J 7 bases short, with 15 bases between. CDR1 and CDR2 from the germline V gene are LNHDA and SQIVND (reference sequence). The CDR3 extends over 13 amino acids. The CDR3 coding sequence is TGTGCCAGTCGCCAGGGTGAGGGGAATGAGCAGTTCTTC. As protein: CASRQGEGNEQFF.

This clonotype was found a few times. The chain joins TRBV5-5 to TRBJ2-7; 9 bases are shared with TRBD1. V was clipped by 5 bases and J by 4 bases; unmatched bases: 16. Germline V lookup: CDR1 SGHKS, CDR2 YYEKEE (reference sequence). This CDR3 region has 17 residues. The CDR3 sequence is CASSERTPGQGVYEQYF. The DNA for the CDR3 is TGTGCCAGCAGTGAGAGGACACCGGGACAGGGTGTTTACGAGCAGTACTTC.

This clonotype was seen many times. The chain has TRBV6-5 and TRBJ2-1; TRBD2 is a possible D gene (6 bases). Germline CDR1 reads MNHEY; CDR2 reads SVGAGI. This CDR3 is 13 amino acids long. The V end was cut by 6 bases, the J end by 8 bases, with 14 bases between. The CDR3 DNA sequence: TGTGCCAGCAGCAGACTAGGCACGTATGAGCAGTTCTTC. Translation: CASSRLGTYEQFF.

This clonotype was picked up a small number of times. The genes are TRBV11-2 and TRBJ1-5, with D maybe TRBD1 (6 bases). V was clipped by 5 bases and J by 0 bases, with 11 bases between them. The CDR3 runs 15 residues. Germline V gene lookup returns CDR1 SGHAT and CDR2 FQNNGV. CDR3 loop: CASSQDRNSNQPQHF. CDR3 nucleotides: TGTGCCAGCAGCCAGGACAGAAATAGCAATCAGCCCCAGCATTTT.

This clonotype was detected ten times or more. This sequence joins TRBV7-2 and TRBJ2-2, with D uncertain. Trimming shortened V by 7 bases and J by 1 base, and 10 bases separated the two germline ends. The germline V gene has CDR1 SGHTA and CDR2 FQGNSA. The CDR3 has 14 amino acids. The CDR3 coding sequence is TGTGCCAGCAAACCTGTAGGGAACACCGGGGAGCTGTTTTTT. Its protein is CASKPVGNTGELFF.

This clonotype has a count of ten or more. The chain employs TRBV29-1 and TRBJ1-1; D is perhaps TRBD1 (6 bases). Germline values: CDR1 SQVTM, CDR2 ANQGSEA. CDR3 length: 12 amino acids. V lost 7 bases, J lost 6 bases, and 15 bases lay in between. The CDR3 nucleotides are TGCAGCGGGGGACACGTAGGGGCTGAAGCTTTCTTT. It yields the protein CSGGHVGAEAFF.

The rearrangement joins TRBV6-8 to TRBJ2-1; D ambiguous. CDR1 and CDR2 from the germline V gene are MNHGY and SAAAGT. Trimming cost V 5 bases and J 5 bases, with 13 bases left between them. This CDR3 is built from 14 residues. CDR3 protein: CASSRDPTNNEQFF. The CDR3 DNA sequence: TGTGCCAGCAGTCGAGACCCCACCAACAATGAGCAGTTCTTC.

This clonotype came up many times. This chain connects TRBV4-3 to TRBJ2-1, with D perhaps matching TRBD1 or TRBD2 (6 bases each). Trimming took 3 bases from V and 0 from J, leaving 9 bases between them. The CDR3 runs 15 residues. Germline V CDR1 and CDR2: LGHNA, YSLEER. CDR3 protein: CASSQGGLSYNEQFF. The CDR3 bases are TGCGCCAGCAGCCAGGGGGGCCTCTCCTACAATGAGCAGTTCTTC.